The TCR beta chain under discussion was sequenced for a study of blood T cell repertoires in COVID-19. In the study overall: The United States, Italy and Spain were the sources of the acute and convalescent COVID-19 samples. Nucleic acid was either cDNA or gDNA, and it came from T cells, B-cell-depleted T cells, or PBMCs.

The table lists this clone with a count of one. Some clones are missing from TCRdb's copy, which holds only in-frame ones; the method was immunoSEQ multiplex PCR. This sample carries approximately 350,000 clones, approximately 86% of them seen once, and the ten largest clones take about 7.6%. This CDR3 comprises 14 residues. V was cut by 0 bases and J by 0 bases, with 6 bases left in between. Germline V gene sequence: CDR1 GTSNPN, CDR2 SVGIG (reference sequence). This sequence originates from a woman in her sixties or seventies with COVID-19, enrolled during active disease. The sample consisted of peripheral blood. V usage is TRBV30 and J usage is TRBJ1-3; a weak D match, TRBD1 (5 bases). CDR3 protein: CAWSVQDSGNTIYF. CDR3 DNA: TGTGCCTGGAGTGTACAGGACTCTGGAAACACCATATATTTT. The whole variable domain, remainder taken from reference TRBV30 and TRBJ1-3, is SQTIHQWPATLVQPVGSPLSLECTVEGTSNPNLYWYRQAAGRGLQLLFYSVGIGQISSEVPQNLSASRPQDRQFILSSKKLLLSDSGFYLCAWSVQDSGNTIYFGEGSWLTVV.